The TCR beta chain described here comes from a study of blood T cell repertoires in COVID-19. Study-wide background: The samples span acute and convalescent COVID-19 from the United States, Italy and Spain. T cells, B-cell-depleted T cells, or PBMCs provided the cDNA or gDNA that served as material.

In the original processing: Amplification of reference gene primers was used by the study to estimate nucleated cell counts. Data came from immunoSEQ multiplex PCR; TCRdb stores just in-frame clones and leaves some out. Clone size and V and J calls were adopted from that table, with D and trimming inferred from the DNA. Of 70,000 to 80,000 clones listed, roughly 84% are singletons. Losses at the gene ends were 2 bases for V and 1 base for J; bases not matched to a gene: 9. This CDR3 has 17 amino acids. Germline values: CDR1 SGHVS, CDR2 FQNEAQ. The chain is built from TRBV7-8 and TRBJ1-1; TRBD1 matches 8 bases. The sample was peripheral blood. The TCR originated in an elderly man with acute or convalescent COVID-19. CDR3 region: CASSLISGRGPNTEAFF. CDR3 nucleotide sequence: TGTGCCAGCAGCTTAATCTCAGGCAGGGGGCCGAACACTGAAGCTTTCTTT.